A selection of T cell receptor beta chains follows, all from one sample in a study of identical twins. TCRdb recomputed calls from the 5' RACE reads with MiXCR, one row per CDR3 protein. The table shows 1.5 million to 2 million distinct CDR3 sequences, with around 29% occurring only once. Source material: cord blood. Every receptor here comes from a newborn girl in good health. Each CDR3 is given with its conserved first and last residue. The D gene is left open where the match is weak. The size of a clone is reported for some rows only, either as once, few or many, or as a class for expanded clones.

v_gene	j_gene	abundance	d_gene	CDR3nt	CDR3aa
TRBV4-1	TRBJ2-3	.	.	TGCGCCAGCAGCCATGTACCCTTACGGGCAGATACGCAGTATTTT	CASSHVPLRADTQYF
TRBV6-4	TRBJ2-1	.	TRBD2	TGTGCCAGCAGTGCACTAGCGGGGGGGGAGCAGTTCTTC	CASSALAGGEQFF
TRBV7-2	TRBJ2-2	.	TRBD2	TGTGCCAGCAGCTTAGCAGCGGGGGGGAACACCGGGGAGCTGTTTTTT	CASSLAAGGNTGELFF
TRBV11-2	TRBJ2-7	once	.	TGTGCCAGCAGTTCCCAGCCGGGACTCCTCAATGAGCAGTACTTC	CASSSQPGLLNEQYF
TRBV6-1	TRBJ1-6	few	.	TGTGCCAGCAGTGAACCCCGGGGCTCCTATAATTCACCCCTCCACTTT	CASSEPRGSYNSPLHF
TRBV4-1	TRBJ2-7	few	.	TGCGCCAGCAGCCGGACGCCGGTTTCCTACGAGCAGTACTTC	CASSRTPVSYEQYF
TRBV5-1	TRBJ1-2	few	.	TGCGCCAGCAGCTTGGGAGGGACTCAGAGGGGCTACACCTTC	CASSLGGTQRGYTF
TRBV24-1	TRBJ1-5	.	.	TGTGCCACCAGTGATTCATGGACCGAAGGCAATCAGCCCCAGCATTTT	CATSDSWTEGNQPQHF
TRBV5-1	TRBJ2-3	many	.	TGCGCCAGCAGCCCGACAAGGGGGGACAAGGATACGCAGTATTTT	CASSPTRGDKDTQYF
TRBV2	TRBJ2-7	.	.	TGTGCCAGCAGTGTTGGGTCTCCCCAGTACTTC	CASSVGSPQYF
TRBV5-1	TRBJ2-5	.	.	TGCGCCAGCAGCTTGAGCGGTTCTCCAAGAGAGACCCAGTACTTC	CASSLSGSPRETQYF
TRBV20-1	TRBJ2-7	.	.	TGCAGTGCTAGCTCCCAGGGCCCGTTCGACGAGCAGTACTTC	CSASSQGPFDEQYF
TRBV28	TRBJ2-4	.	TRBD2	TGTGCCAGCAGTTTGGTTCGCGGGAGAGGAAATGAGCAGTACTTC	CASSLVRGRGNEQYF
TRBV29-1	TRBJ1-1	.	.	TGCAGCGCCATAATAAGGACAGCCTTGAACACTAAAGCTTTCTTT	CSAIIRTALNTKAFF
TRBV15	TRBJ1-2	.	.	TGTGCCACCAGCAGAGAAACGGGGGGCTACACCTTC	CATSRETGGYTF
TRBV14	TRBJ1-2	few	TRBD1	TGTGCCAGCAGCCAAGGACGGGACAGGCTCTATGGCTACACCTTC	CASSQGRDRLYGYTF
TRBV27	TRBJ1-1	few	.	TGTGCCAGCAGTTCAAACAGGGAAATGAACACTGAAGCTTTCTTT	CASSSNREMNTEAFF
TRBV9	TRBJ1-1	few	.	TGTGCCAGCAGCGTAATCACGGCGTTGAACACTGAAGCTTTCTTT	CASSVITALNTEAFF
TRBV19	TRBJ1-5	.	TRBD1	TGTGCCAGTCATAACCGGGACAGGAACAATCAGCCCCAGCATTTT	CASHNRDRNNQPQHF
TRBV4-1	TRBJ2-3	.	TRBD2	TGCGCCAGCAGCCAAATTTTTAGCGGGGAGGATACGCAGTATTTT	CASSQIFSGEDTQYF